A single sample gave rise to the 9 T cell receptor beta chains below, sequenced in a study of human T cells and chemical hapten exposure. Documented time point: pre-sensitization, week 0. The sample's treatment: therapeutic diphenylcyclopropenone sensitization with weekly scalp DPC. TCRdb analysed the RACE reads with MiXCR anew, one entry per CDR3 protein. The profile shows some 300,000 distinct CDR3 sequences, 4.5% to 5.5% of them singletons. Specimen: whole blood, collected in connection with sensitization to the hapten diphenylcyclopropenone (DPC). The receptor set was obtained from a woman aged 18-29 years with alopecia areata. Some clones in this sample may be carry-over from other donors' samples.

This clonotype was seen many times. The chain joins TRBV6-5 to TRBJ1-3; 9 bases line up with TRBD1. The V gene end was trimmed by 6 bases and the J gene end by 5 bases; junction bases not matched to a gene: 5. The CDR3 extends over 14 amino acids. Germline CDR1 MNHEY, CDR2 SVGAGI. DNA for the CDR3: TGTGCCAGCAGATCGGGACAGGGTAGAAACACCATATATTTT. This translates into CASRSGQGRNTIYF.

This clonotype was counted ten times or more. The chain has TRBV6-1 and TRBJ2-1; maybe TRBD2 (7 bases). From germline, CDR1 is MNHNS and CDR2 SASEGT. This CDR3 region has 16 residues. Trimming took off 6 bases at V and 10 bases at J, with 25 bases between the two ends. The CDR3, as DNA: TGTGCCAGCAGCCCCGTGAGACGGGCGGGGGCAAGGGAGCAGTTCTTC. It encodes CASSPVRRAGAREQFF.

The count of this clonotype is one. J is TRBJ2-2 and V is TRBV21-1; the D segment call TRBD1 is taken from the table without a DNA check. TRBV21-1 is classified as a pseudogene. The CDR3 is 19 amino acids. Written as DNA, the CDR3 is TGTGCCAGCAGCAAAGGGGTACAGGGGGCGCCCCATTTGACCGGGGAGCTGTTTTTT. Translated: CASSKGVQGAPHLTGELFF.

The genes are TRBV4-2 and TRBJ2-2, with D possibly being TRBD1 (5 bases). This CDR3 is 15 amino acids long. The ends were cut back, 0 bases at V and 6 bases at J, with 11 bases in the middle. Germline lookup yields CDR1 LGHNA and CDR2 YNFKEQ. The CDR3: CASSQDRGTAGELFF. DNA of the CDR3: TGTGCCAGCAGCCAAGATAGGGGTACGGCCGGGGAGCTGTTTTTT.

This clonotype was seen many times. CDR3 loop: CASSRLADLAGELFF. The CDR3 nucleotides read TGCGCCAGCAGCCGACTAGCGGACCTCGCCGGGGAGCTGTTTTTT. The gene calls are TRBV4-3 and TRBJ2-2; the match to TRBD2 covers 9 bases. The germline CDR1 and CDR2 sequences are LGHNA and YSLEER. V was clipped by 4 bases and J by 6 bases; unmatched bases: 6. The CDR3 extends over 15 amino acids.

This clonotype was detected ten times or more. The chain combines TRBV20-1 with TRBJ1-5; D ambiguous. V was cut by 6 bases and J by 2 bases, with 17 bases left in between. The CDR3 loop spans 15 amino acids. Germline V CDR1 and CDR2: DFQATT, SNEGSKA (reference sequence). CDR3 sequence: CSAILGSLGNQPQHF. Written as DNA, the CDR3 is TGCAGTGCCATTCTCGGGTCCCTGGGCAATCAGCCCCAGCATTTT.

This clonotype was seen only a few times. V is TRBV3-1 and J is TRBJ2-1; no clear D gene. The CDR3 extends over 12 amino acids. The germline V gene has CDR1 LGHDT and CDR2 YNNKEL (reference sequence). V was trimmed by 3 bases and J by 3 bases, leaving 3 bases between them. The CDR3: CASSQLYNEQFF. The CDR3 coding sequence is TGTGCCAGCAGCCAGCTCTACAATGAGCAGTTCTTC.

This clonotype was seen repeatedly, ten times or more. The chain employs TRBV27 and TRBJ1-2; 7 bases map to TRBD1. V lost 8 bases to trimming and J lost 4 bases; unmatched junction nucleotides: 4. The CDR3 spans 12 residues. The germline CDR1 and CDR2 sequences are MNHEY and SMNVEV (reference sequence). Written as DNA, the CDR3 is TGTGCCAGCCGAGGGACAGTCTATGGCTACACCTTC. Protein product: CASRGTVYGYTF.

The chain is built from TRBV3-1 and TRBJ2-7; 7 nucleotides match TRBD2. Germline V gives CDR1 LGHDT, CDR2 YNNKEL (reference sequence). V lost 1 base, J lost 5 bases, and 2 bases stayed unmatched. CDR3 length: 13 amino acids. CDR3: CASSQVGGNEQYF. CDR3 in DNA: TGTGCCAGCAGCCAAGTGGGGGGGAACGAGCAGTACTTC.